This T cell receptor beta chain comes out of a study of OX40 agonist ivuxolimab in advanced cancers. Study as a whole: Patients were dosed with the agonistic anti-OX40 (CD134) antibody ivuxolimab. Subjects had a mean age of approximately 60 years, with a range of 23 to 79; less than 90% were male.

Findings of the study overall: Averaging showed that CD8+ T cells had more expanded clones than CD4+ did. Both blood CD4+ and CD8+ T cells showed clonal growth by week 6 at 0.1 to 3.0 mg/kg.

As to this clone: Antigen: not known.

The CDR3 loop spans 16 amino acids. The germline V and J ends were trimmed by 5 bases and 1 base, with 12 bases remaining between them. CDR1 is MDHEN and CDR2 is SYDVKM in the germline V gene. Some clones are missing from TCRdb's copy, which holds only in-frame ones; the method was immunoSEQ multiplex PCR. Of tens of thousands of clones in the sample, approximately 90% were seen once. The source material was CD4+ or CD8+ T cells sorted from blood, sampled in a trial of the OX40 agonist ivuxolimab. The TCR sequence derives from an adult with an advanced solid tumor such as melanoma, head and neck, liver or kidney cancer. V is TRBV28 and J is TRBJ2-6, with D maybe TRBD1 (6 bases). The CDR3 here is CASSAQGQSGANVLTF. The CDR3 bases are TGTGCCAGCAGTGCACAGGGTCAGTCTGGGGCCAACGTCCTGACTTTC.